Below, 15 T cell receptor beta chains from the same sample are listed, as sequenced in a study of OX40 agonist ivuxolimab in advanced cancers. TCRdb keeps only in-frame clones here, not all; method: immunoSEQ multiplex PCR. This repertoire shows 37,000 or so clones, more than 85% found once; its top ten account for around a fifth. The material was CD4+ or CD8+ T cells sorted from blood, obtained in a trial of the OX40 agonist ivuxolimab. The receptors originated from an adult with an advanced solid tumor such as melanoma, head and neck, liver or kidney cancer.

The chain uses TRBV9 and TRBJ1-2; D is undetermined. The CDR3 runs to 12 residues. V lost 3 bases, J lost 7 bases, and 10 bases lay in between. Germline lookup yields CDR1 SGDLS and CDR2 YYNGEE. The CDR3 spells CASSDKISGYTF. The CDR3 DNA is TGTGCCAGCAGCGACAAAATCAGTGGCTACACCTTC.

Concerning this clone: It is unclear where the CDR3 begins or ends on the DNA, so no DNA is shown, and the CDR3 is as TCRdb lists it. This chain's CDR3 is CASIQPFGRGSF. The chain carries TRBV19 and TRBJ1-3. Ends included, the CDR3 has 12 residues. The germline V gene has CDR1 LNHDA and CDR2 SQIVND (reference sequence).

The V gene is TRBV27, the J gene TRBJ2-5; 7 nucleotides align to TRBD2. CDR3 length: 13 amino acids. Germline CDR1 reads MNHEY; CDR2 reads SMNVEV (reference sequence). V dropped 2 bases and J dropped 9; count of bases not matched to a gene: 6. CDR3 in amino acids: CASSLLRGEAQYF. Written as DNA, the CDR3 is TGTGCCAGCAGTTTACTACGGGGGGAGGCCCAGTACTTC.

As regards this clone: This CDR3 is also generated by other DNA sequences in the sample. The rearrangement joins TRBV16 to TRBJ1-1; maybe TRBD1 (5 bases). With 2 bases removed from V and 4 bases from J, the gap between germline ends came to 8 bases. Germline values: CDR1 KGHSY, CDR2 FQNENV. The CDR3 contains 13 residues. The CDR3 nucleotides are TGTGCCAGCAGCCAACTCCAGGGCACTGAAGCTTTCTTT. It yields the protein CASSQLQGTEAFF.

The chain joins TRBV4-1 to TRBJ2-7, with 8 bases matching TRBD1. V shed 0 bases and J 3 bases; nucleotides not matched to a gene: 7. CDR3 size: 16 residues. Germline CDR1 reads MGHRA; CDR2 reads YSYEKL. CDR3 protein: CASSQERQGKFYEQYF. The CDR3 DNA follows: TGCGCCAGCAGCCAAGAACGACAGGGGAAGTTCTACGAGCAGTACTTC.

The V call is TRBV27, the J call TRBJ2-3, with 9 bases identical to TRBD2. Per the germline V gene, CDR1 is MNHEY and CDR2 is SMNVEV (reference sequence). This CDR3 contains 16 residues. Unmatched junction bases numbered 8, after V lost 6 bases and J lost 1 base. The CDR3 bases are TGTGCCAGCAGCCGCCTGGCTAGCGGGGGCACAGATACGCAGTATTTT. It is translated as CASSRLASGGTDTQYF.

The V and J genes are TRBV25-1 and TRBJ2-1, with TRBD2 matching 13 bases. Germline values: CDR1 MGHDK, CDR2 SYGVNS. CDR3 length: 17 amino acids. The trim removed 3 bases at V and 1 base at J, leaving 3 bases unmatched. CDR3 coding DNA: TGTGCCAGCAGTGACCCGACTAGCGGGGGGTCCTACAATGAGCAGTTCTTC. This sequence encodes CASSDPTSGGSYNEQFF. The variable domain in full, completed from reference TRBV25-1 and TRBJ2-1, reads EADIYQTPRYLVIGTGKKITLECSQTMGHDKMYWYQQDPGMELHLIHYSYGVNSTEKGDLSSESTVSRIRTEHFPLTLESARPSHTSQYLCASSDPTSGGSYNEQFFGPGTRLTVL.

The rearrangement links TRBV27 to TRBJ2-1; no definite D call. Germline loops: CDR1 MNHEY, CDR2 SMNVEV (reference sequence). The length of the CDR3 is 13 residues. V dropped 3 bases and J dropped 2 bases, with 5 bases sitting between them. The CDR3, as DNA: TGTGCCAGCAGTTTCGCCACCTACAATGAGCAGTTCTTC. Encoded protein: CASSFATYNEQFF.

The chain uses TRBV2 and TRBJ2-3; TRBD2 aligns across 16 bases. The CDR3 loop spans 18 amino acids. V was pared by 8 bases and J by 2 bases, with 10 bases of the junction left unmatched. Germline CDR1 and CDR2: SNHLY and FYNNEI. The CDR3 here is CASDPGTSGGDLTDTQYF. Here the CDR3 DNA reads TGTGCCAGCGACCCCGGGACTAGCGGGGGGGATCTCACAGATACGCAGTATTTT.

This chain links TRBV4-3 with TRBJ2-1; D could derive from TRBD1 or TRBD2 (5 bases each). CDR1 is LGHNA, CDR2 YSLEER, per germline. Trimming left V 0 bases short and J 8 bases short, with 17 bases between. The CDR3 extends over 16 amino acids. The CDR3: CASSQERLRLGDEQFF. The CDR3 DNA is TGCGCCAGCAGCCAAGAGCGACTCCGACTGGGGGATGAGCAGTTCTTC.

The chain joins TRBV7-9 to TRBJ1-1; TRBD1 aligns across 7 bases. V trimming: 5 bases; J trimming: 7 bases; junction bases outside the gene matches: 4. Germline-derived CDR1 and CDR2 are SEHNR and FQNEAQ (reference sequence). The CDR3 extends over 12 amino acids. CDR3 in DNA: TGTGCCAGCAGCCTGGGACAGCTTGAAGCTTTCTTT. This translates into CASSLGQLEAFF.

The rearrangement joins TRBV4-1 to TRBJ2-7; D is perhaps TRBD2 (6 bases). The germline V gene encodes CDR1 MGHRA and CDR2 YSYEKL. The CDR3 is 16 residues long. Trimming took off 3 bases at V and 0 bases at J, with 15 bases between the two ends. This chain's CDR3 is CASSQTLAPSSYEQYF. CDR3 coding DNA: TGCGCCAGCAGCCAGACCCTAGCGCCTAGCTCCTACGAGCAGTACTTC.

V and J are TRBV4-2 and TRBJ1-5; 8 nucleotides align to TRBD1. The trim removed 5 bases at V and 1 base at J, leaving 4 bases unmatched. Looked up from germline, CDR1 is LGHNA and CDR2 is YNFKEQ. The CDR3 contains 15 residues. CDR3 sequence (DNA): TGTGCCAGCAGCAGCGACAGGGGCAGCAATCAGCCCCAGCATTTT. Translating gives CASSSDRGSNQPQHF.

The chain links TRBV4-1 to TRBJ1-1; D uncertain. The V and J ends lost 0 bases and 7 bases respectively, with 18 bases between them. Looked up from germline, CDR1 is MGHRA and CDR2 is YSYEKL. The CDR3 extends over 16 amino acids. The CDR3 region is CASSQDHVSISGEAFF. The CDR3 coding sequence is TGCGCCAGCAGCCAAGATCACGTTAGCATTTCTGGTGAAGCTTTCTTT.

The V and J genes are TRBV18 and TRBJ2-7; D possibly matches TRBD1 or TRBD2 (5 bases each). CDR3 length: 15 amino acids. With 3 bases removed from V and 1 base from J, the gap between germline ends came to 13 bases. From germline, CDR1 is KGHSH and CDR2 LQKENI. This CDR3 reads CASSPWDGSSYEQYF. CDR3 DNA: TGTGCCAGCTCACCGTGGGACGGTTCTTCCTACGAGCAGTACTTC.